Described below is a single TCR beta chain sequence and its context. Its antigen is as yet unknown. These data originate in a study of CD8 T cells in ankylosing spondylitis. Germline CDR1 SGHRS, CDR2 YFSETQ. V was trimmed by 3 bases and J by 1 base, leaving 19 bases between them. The CDR3 has 17 residues. Whole-study results and caveats: Made up of fewer than 10 highly homologous variants, a TCR beta motif appeared characteristic of ankylosing spondylitis blood.

TCRdb re-called the 5' RACE reads through MiXCR, storing one row per CDR3 protein. The sample carries about 800,000 distinct CDR3 sequences, approximately 12% recorded once. Sequences were obtained from blood, either unsorted or a sorted T cell fraction (not recorded which). The V gene is TRBV5-1, the J gene TRBJ1-1; D is perhaps TRBD1 (6 bases). The source of this sequence is a male donor with ankylosing spondylitis. CDR3 sequence reads: CASSWRRTDRPNTEAFF. DNA of the CDR3: TGCGCCAGCAGCTGGCGGCGGACGGACAGACCGAACACTGAAGCTTTCTTT.